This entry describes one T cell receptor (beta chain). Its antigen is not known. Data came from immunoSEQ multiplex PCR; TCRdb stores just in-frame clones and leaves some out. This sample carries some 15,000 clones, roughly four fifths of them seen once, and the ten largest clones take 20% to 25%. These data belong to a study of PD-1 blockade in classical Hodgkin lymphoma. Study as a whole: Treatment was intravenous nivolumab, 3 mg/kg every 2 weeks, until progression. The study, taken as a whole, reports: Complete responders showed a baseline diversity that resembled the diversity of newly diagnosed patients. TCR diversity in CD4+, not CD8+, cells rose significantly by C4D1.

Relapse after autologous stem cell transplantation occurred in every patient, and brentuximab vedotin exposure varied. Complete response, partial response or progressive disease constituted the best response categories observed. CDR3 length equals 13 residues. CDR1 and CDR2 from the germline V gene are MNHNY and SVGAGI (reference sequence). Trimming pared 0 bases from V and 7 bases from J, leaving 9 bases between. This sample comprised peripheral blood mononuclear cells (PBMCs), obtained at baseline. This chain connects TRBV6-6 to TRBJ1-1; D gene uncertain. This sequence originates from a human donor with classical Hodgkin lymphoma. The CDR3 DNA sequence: TGTGCCAGCAGTTACTCAGGGCTTAGTGAAGCTTTCTTT. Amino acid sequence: CASSYSGLSEAFF.